A selection of T cell receptor beta chains follows, all from one sample in a study of T cells in Graves' hyperthyroidism and ophthalmopathy. From the multiplex PCR reads, TCRdb called clonotypes with MiXCR, one entry per CDR3 protein. In the table there are hundreds of thousands of distinct CDR3 sequences, roughly 14% of which are singletons. Input material: blood. The receptors originated from a man between 18 and 29 years old with Graves' ophthalmopathy. Both conserved end residues are part of each CDR3. The order of the fields is V gene, J gene, clone size, D gene, CDR3 DNA, CDR3 protein. D genes are given only for firm matches. Expanded clones get a size class; other rows say once, few or many, or leave the size out.

V gene: TRBV7-2; J gene: TRBJ2-5; clone size: few; D gene: NA; CDR3 DNA: TGTGCCAGCAGCTCCCCGGGGTACCAAGAGACCCAGTACTTC; CDR3 protein: CASSSPGYQETQYF
V gene: TRBV6-1; J gene: TRBJ2-5; clone size: NA; D gene: NA; CDR3 DNA: TGTGCCAGCAGTGGCCTGGGGGCTAGAGAGACCCAGTACTTC; CDR3 protein: CASSGLGARETQYF
V gene: TRBV28; J gene: TRBJ2-5; clone size: many; D gene: TRBD1; CDR3 DNA: TGTGCCAGCAGACCTTGGACAGGGGAGGGAGAGACCCAGTACTTC; CDR3 protein: CASRPWTGEGETQYF
V gene: TRBV6-1; J gene: TRBJ1-5; clone size: many; D gene: TRBD1; CDR3 DNA: TGTGCCAGCAGTCCCCTCCGGGACAGGGGGAATTTGGGCAATCAGCCCCAGCATTTT; CDR3 protein: CASSPLRDRGNLGNQPQHF
V gene: TRBV5-5; J gene: TRBJ1-4; clone size: few; D gene: NA; CDR3 DNA: TGTGCCAGCAGCTATTTGGGACTGGGCTTTAATGAAAAACTGTTTTTT; CDR3 protein: CASSYLGLGFNEKLFF
V gene: TRBV5-1; J gene: TRBJ1-4; clone size: many; D gene: NA; CDR3 DNA: TGCGCCAGCGGCCGGCAGGGTTCTAATGAAAAACTGTTTTTT; CDR3 protein: CASGRQGSNEKLFF
V gene: TRBV24-1; J gene: TRBJ2-7; clone size: many; D gene: NA; CDR3 DNA: TGTGCCACCAGCACCCCTACAGGGACCGTGCACGAGCAGTACTTC; CDR3 protein: CATSTPTGTVHEQYF
V gene: TRBV6-1; J gene: TRBJ1-2; clone size: many; D gene: TRBD1; CDR3 DNA: TGTGCCACCCTTAGACAGGGATTTGGCAACTATGGCTACACCTTC; CDR3 protein: CATLRQGFGNYGYTF
V gene: TRBV7-9; J gene: TRBJ2-1; clone size: many; D gene: NA; CDR3 DNA: TGTGCCAGCAGCTGGGACAAGGGGAGGTACAATGAGCAGTTCTTC; CDR3 protein: CASSWDKGRYNEQFF
V gene: TRBV15; J gene: TRBJ2-1; clone size: NA; D gene: NA; CDR3 DNA: TGTGCCACCAGCAGAGATACTCGGGATCCCCCCTACAATGAGCAGTTCTTC; CDR3 protein: CATSRDTRDPPYNEQFF
V gene: TRBV5-6; J gene: TRBJ1-5; clone size: few; D gene: NA; CDR3 DNA: TGTGCCAGCAGCTTGGTGTCGGACAATCAGCCCCAGCATTTT; CDR3 protein: CASSLVSDNQPQHF
V gene: TRBV11-2; J gene: TRBJ1-4; clone size: many; D gene: NA; CDR3 DNA: TGTGCCAGCACCTTAGACATCATTGGTGAAAAACTGTTTTTT; CDR3 protein: CASTLDIIGEKLFF
V gene: TRBV7-9; J gene: TRBJ2-3; clone size: many; D gene: NA; CDR3 DNA: TGTGCCAGCAGCTTAGGGGTCGGAACTAGCACAGATACGCAGTATTTT; CDR3 protein: CASSLGVGTSTDTQYF
V gene: TRBV29-1; J gene: TRBJ2-7; clone size: many; D gene: TRBD1; CDR3 DNA: TGCAGCGTCACGGGACAGGGGGACCACGAGCAGTACTTC; CDR3 protein: CSVTGQGDHEQYF
V gene: TRBV11-1; J gene: TRBJ1-1; clone size: many; D gene: NA; CDR3 DNA: TGCGCCTTGGGGCGGATGAACACTGAAGCTTTCTTT; CDR3 protein: CALGRMNTEAFF
V gene: TRBV11-2; J gene: TRBJ1-1; clone size: many; D gene: TRBD1; CDR3 DNA: TGTGCCAGCAGCTTAAGACAGGGGGTGGACACTGAAGCTTTCTTT; CDR3 protein: CASSLRQGVDTEAFF
V gene: TRBV10-3; J gene: TRBJ2-3; clone size: many; D gene: TRBD2; CDR3 DNA: TGTGCCATCAGTGAGTCAGGACTAGCGGGAGGAGGTACGCAGTATTTT; CDR3 protein: CAISESGLAGGGTQYF
V gene: TRBV7-2; J gene: TRBJ2-1; clone size: many; D gene: NA; CDR3 DNA: TGTGCCAGCAGCTTCCGAAGACTGAACAATGAGCAGTTCTTC; CDR3 protein: CASSFRRLNNEQFF
V gene: TRBV20-1; J gene: TRBJ2-5; clone size: many; D gene: TRBD2; CDR3 DNA: TGCAGTGCATATATAGCGGGGCAAGAGACCCAGTACTTC; CDR3 protein: CSAYIAGQETQYF
V gene: TRBV6-1; J gene: TRBJ2-7; clone size: few; D gene: NA; CDR3 DNA: TGTGCCAGCGGAGGTAGCTACGAGCAGTACTTC; CDR3 protein: CASGGSYEQYF
V gene: TRBV5-8; J gene: TRBJ2-4; clone size: NA; D gene: NA; CDR3 DNA: TGTGCCAGCAGCTTGGGGGCAGGGGTTGGAAACATTCAGTACTTC; CDR3 protein: CASSLGAGVGNIQYF
V gene: TRBV3-1; J gene: TRBJ2-2; clone size: NA; D gene: TRBD2; CDR3 DNA: TGTGCCAGCAGCCCTAACCCCCGGGACTACGCGAACACCGGGGAGCTGTTTTTT; CDR3 protein: CASSPNPRDYANTGELFF
V gene: TRBV27; J gene: TRBJ2-3; clone size: NA; D gene: NA; CDR3 DNA: TGTGCCAGCAGTTTATTGGGTATCACAGATACGCAGTATTTT; CDR3 protein: CASSLLGITDTQYF
V gene: TRBV7-9; J gene: TRBJ1-3; clone size: many; D gene: TRBD1; CDR3 DNA: TGTGCCAGCAGCTTACCACAGGGGAACTCTGGAAACACCATATATTTT; CDR3 protein: CASSLPQGNSGNTIYF
V gene: TRBV7-9; J gene: TRBJ2-5; clone size: NA; D gene: NA; CDR3 DNA: TGTGCCAGCAGCTCTGGGGGACTGATATACCAAGAGACCCAGTACTTC; CDR3 protein: CASSSGGLIYQETQYF
V gene: TRBV5-6; J gene: TRBJ2-7; clone size: many; D gene: NA; CDR3 DNA: TGTGCCAGCAGCTTGTGGCAGCTCGCCTACGAGCAGTACTTC; CDR3 protein: CASSLWQLAYEQYF
V gene: TRBV11-2; J gene: TRBJ2-1; clone size: many; D gene: TRBD2; CDR3 DNA: TGTGCCAGCAGACACTCAGGACTAGCGGTTTACAATGAGCAGTTCTTC; CDR3 protein: CASRHSGLAVYNEQFF
V gene: TRBV2; J gene: TRBJ1-5; clone size: many; D gene: NA; CDR3 DNA: TGTGCCAGCAGTGCACAGGGAATTAGCAATCAGCCCCAGCATTTT; CDR3 protein: CASSAQGISNQPQHF
V gene: TRBV20-1; J gene: TRBJ1-2; clone size: few; D gene: NA; CDR3 DNA: TGCAGTGCTAAGGGGGTCTATGGCTACACCTTC; CDR3 protein: CSAKGVYGYTF
V gene: TRBV6-2/TRBV6-3; J gene: TRBJ1-4; clone size: NA; D gene: NA; CDR3 DNA: TGTGCCAGCAGTTACTCGTTGGAGGGTGCGGAAAAACTGTTTTTT; CDR3 protein: CASSYSLEGAEKLFF
V gene: TRBV19; J gene: TRBJ2-4; clone size: NA; D gene: NA; CDR3 DNA: TGTGCCAGTAGTATCGTCGAGTTAAACATTCAGTACTTC; CDR3 protein: CASSIVELNIQYF
V gene: TRBV13; J gene: TRBJ2-3; clone size: NA; D gene: TRBD2; CDR3 DNA: TGTGCCAGCAGTAGGACTAGCGAGGTCACAGATACGCAGTATTTT; CDR3 protein: CASSRTSEVTDTQYF
V gene: TRBV6-2/TRBV6-3; J gene: TRBJ1-2; clone size: many; D gene: TRBD1; CDR3 DNA: TGTGCCAGCAGTTACTCGATCGAAGAGGGGGCAAGCGGTGGCTACACCTTC; CDR3 protein: CASSYSIEEGASGGYTF
V gene: TRBV20-1; J gene: TRBJ2-3; clone size: many; D gene: TRBD1; CDR3 DNA: TGCAGTGCTGCGGAAAAAAAGGGACAGGGATTCGCAGATACGCAGTATTTT; CDR3 protein: CSAAEKKGQGFADTQYF
V gene: TRBV7-8; J gene: TRBJ2-5; clone size: many; D gene: NA; CDR3 DNA: TGTGCCAGCACGCAAGGGGGGACCCAGTACTTC; CDR3 protein: CASTQGGTQYF
V gene: TRBV6-2/TRBV6-3; J gene: TRBJ2-5; clone size: many; D gene: NA; CDR3 DNA: TGTGCCAGCAGTTCAGGGTATGACTCGGAGACCCAGTACTTC; CDR3 protein: CASSSGYDSETQYF
V gene: TRBV7-3; J gene: TRBJ2-1; clone size: many; D gene: NA; CDR3 DNA: TGTGCCAGCAGCTTAGTAGTTTTGGGCTACAATGAGCAGTTCTTC; CDR3 protein: CASSLVVLGYNEQFF
V gene: TRBV5-4; J gene: TRBJ2-1; clone size: few; D gene: TRBD2; CDR3 DNA: TGTGCCAGCAGCAAACAGCGGGGGGGCTCCTACAATGAGCAGTTCTTC; CDR3 protein: CASSKQRGGSYNEQFF
V gene: TRBV12-3/TRBV12-4; J gene: TRBJ2-1; clone size: few; D gene: NA; CDR3 DNA: TGTGCCAGCAGTTTATCCACTAGGCTGCAGGGACGCAATGAGCAGTTCTTC; CDR3 protein: CASSLSTRLQGRNEQFF
V gene: TRBV30; J gene: TRBJ2-3; clone size: many; D gene: NA; CDR3 DNA: TGTGCCTGGAGTTTGGGGAGGGATACGCAGTATTTT; CDR3 protein: CAWSLGRDTQYF
V gene: TRBV30; J gene: TRBJ1-2; clone size: many; D gene: NA; CDR3 DNA: TGTGCCTGGACTTCGGATAAGGGCTACACCTTC; CDR3 protein: CAWTSDKGYTF
V gene: TRBV29-1; J gene: TRBJ2-7; clone size: many; D gene: NA; CDR3 DNA: TGCAGCGTTGAAGTGGGGTCTGAGCAGTACTTC; CDR3 protein: CSVEVGSEQYF
V gene: TRBV27; J gene: TRBJ1-4; clone size: many; D gene: NA; CDR3 DNA: TGTGCCAGCAGTTCATTCGGGGGACTGATCGAAAAACTGTTTTTT; CDR3 protein: CASSSFGGLIEKLFF
V gene: TRBV19; J gene: TRBJ2-7; clone size: few; D gene: TRBD1; CDR3 DNA: TGTGCCAGTAGCCCGGGACAGGGTTTCGGGTACGAGCAGTACTTC; CDR3 protein: CASSPGQGFGYEQYF
V gene: TRBV6-2/TRBV6-3; J gene: TRBJ2-7; clone size: many; D gene: TRBD1; CDR3 DNA: TGTGCCAGCAGTTACTCGAAGGACAGGGACGCCTACGAGCAGTACTTC; CDR3 protein: CASSYSKDRDAYEQYF
V gene: TRBV6-1; J gene: TRBJ1-1; clone size: many; D gene: TRBD1; CDR3 DNA: TGTGCCAGCAGCCTAGGACAGGGCCTGAACACTGAAGCTTTCTTT; CDR3 protein: CASSLGQGLNTEAFF
V gene: TRBV27; J gene: TRBJ1-1; clone size: many; D gene: NA; CDR3 DNA: TGTGCCAGCAGTATCCGGGGGTGGGACACTGAAGCTTTCTTT; CDR3 protein: CASSIRGWDTEAFF
V gene: TRBV7-2; J gene: TRBJ2-3; clone size: many; D gene: TRBD2; CDR3 DNA: TGTGCCAGCAGCTTACGACTAGCGGGGGGGGGAGATACGCAGTATTTT; CDR3 protein: CASSLRLAGGGDTQYF
V gene: TRBV20-1; J gene: TRBJ2-3; clone size: many; D gene: NA; CDR3 DNA: TGCAGTGCTCCAGAGGTGGGCAGCTTGGCCGTAGGAGGGCAGTATTTT; CDR3 protein: CSAPEVGSLAVGGQYF
V gene: TRBV4-1; J gene: TRBJ1-6; clone size: few; D gene: NA; CDR3 DNA: TGCGCCAGCAGCCAAGCATGGGGGAGCTCCTATAATTCACCCCTCCACTTT; CDR3 protein: CASSQAWGSSYNSPLHF
V gene: TRBV29-1; J gene: TRBJ1-1; clone size: many; D gene: NA; CDR3 DNA: TGCAGCGTTTCCGCGGGTCTGTTCGCAACGAACACTGAAGCTTTCTTT; CDR3 protein: CSVSAGLFATNTEAFF
V gene: TRBV6-2/TRBV6-3; J gene: TRBJ2-7; clone size: few; D gene: TRBD1; CDR3 DNA: TGTGCCAGCGGGACAGTTAGGTACGAGCAGTACTTC; CDR3 protein: CASGTVRYEQYF
V gene: TRBV15; J gene: TRBJ1-2; clone size: many; D gene: NA; CDR3 DNA: TGTGCCACCAGCAGAAGTAGTCGTGATAACTATGGCTACACCTTC; CDR3 protein: CATSRSSRDNYGYTF
V gene: TRBV9; J gene: TRBJ2-3; clone size: many; D gene: NA; CDR3 DNA: TGTGCCAGCAGCGAACGGGATCTCCCTCCAGATACGCAGTATTTT; CDR3 protein: CASSERDLPPDTQYF
V gene: TRBV27; J gene: TRBJ1-5; clone size: NA; D gene: NA; CDR3 DNA: TGTGCCAGCAGTTTATCATTTCCAGACTCGCAGCCCCAGCATTTT; CDR3 protein: CASSLSFPDSQPQHF
V gene: TRBV6-5; J gene: TRBJ1-2; clone size: many; D gene: NA; CDR3 DNA: TGTGCCAGCAGTTACCCGACCTCACCCGGCTACACCTTC; CDR3 protein: CASSYPTSPGYTF
V gene: TRBV5-4; J gene: TRBJ2-2; clone size: NA; D gene: TRBD1; CDR3 DNA: TGTGCCAGCAGCTTTGGACAGGGCGGCACCGGGGAGCTGTTTTTT; CDR3 protein: CASSFGQGGTGELFF